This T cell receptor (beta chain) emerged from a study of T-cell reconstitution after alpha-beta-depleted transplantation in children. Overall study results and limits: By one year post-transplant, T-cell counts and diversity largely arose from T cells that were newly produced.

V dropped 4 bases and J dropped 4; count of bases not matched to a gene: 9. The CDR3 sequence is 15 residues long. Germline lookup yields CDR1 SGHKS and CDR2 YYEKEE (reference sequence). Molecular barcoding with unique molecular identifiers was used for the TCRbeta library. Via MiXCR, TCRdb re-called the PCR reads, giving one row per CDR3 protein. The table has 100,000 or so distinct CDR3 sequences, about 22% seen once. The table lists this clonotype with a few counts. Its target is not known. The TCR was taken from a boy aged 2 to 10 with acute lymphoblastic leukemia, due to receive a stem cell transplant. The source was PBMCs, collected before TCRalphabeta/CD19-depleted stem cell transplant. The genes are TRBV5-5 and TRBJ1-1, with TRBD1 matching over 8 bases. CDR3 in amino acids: CASSAGQGWGTEAFF. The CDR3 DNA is TGTGCCAGCAGCGCCGGACAGGGTTGGGGCACTGAAGCTTTCTTT.